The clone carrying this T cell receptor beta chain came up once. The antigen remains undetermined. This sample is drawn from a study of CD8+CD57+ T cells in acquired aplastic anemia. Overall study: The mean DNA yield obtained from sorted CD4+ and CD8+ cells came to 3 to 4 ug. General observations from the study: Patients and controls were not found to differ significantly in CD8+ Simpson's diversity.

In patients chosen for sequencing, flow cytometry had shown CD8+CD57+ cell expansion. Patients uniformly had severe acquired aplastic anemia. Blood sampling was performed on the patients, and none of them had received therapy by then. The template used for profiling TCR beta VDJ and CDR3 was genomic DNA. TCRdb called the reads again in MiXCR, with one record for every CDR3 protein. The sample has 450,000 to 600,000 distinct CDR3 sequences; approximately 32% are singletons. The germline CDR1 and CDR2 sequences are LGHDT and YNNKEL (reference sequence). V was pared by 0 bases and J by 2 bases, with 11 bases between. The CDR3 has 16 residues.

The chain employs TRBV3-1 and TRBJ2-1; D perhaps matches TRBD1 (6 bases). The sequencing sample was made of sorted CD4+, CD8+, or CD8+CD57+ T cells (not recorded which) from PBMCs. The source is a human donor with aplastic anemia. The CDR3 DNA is TGTGCCAGCAGCCAAGACCCAGGGGCACCCTACAATGAGCAGTTCTTC. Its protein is CASSQDPGAPYNEQFF.